The 2 T cell receptor beta chains below all came from one sample that was sequenced in a study of blood T cell repertoires in COVID-19. Assay used: immunoSEQ multiplex PCR; TCRdb lists only in-frame clones, some missing. The sample lists around 390,000 clones, approximately 87% seen once, with roughly 9.4% in the top ten. The sequencing input was PBMCs or T cells enriched from blood (not recorded which). The receptors come from a woman between 50 and 59 years old who had recovered from COVID-19.

The V call is TRBV5-1, the J call TRBJ2-5; a weak D match, TRBD2 (5 bases). The CDR3 contains 14 residues. V dropped 3 bases and J dropped 5 bases, with 14 bases sitting between them. Per the germline V gene, CDR1 is SGHRS and CDR2 is YFSETQ. CDR3 nucleotide sequence: TGCGCCAGCAGCTCGACTCCCACGGGGGAGACCCAGTACTTC. This sequence encodes CASSSTPTGETQYF.

The rearrangement links TRBV4-3 to TRBJ1-1, with D unclear. V gave up 0 bases and J gave up 3 bases, with 11 bases separating them. This CDR3 has 15 residues. Germline V CDR1 and CDR2: LGHNA, YSLEER. The CDR3 loop is CASSQENVADTEAFF. As DNA, the CDR3 is TGCGCCAGCAGCCAAGAGAACGTTGCGGACACTGAAGCTTTCTTT.